Listed here is a single T cell receptor (beta chain). Its antigen is unidentified. This CDR3 comprises 15 residues. The V end lost 4 bases, the J end lost 4 bases, and 15 bases lay between the germline ends. Germline V gene data show CDR1 as SGHNT and CDR2 as YYREEE (reference sequence). TCRdb's copy holds only in-frame clones and misses some; the assay was immunoSEQ multiplex PCR. In the table there are fewer than 50,000 clones, around nine tenths of which are singletons. The time point denotes: pretreatment peripheral blood. The entry originates in a study of PD-L1 blockade in urothelial cancer. Study information: Prior chemotherapy ranged from 0 to 3 regimens per patient. Analyses used blood from 3 weeks (second dose) and 6 weeks after treatment start. Per blood sample, T cells had a median of 141,255.

General study results and limits: Greater 3-week expansion of tumor-associated blood clones was recorded for durable-benefit patients.

Material: PBMCs, obtained around atezolizumab (anti-PD-L1) treatment. The J gene is TRBJ2-1, the V gene TRBV5-4; D perhaps matches TRBD2 (6 bases). This TCR was recovered from a donor at least 40 years old with urothelial cancer. CDR3 loop: CASSLAGAGYNEQFF. For the CDR3, the DNA is TGTGCCAGCAGCCTGGCTGGGGCGGGGTACAATGAGCAGTTCTTC.